This T cell receptor (beta chain) was recorded in a study of shared clonotypes between healthy human individuals. Assay execution proceeded at the deep level. The protocol was immunoSEQ multiplex PCR, while the TCRdb copy is restricted to in-frame clones and leaves out a portion. The table shows about 1 million clones, with about 80% occurring only once. The CDR3 consists of 12 residues. The germline V gene encodes CDR1 SEHNR and CDR2 FQNEAQ (reference sequence). Remarks on this clone: The junction and the germline gene differ at one end; a read error may be behind it.

V gene TRBV7-9 combines with J gene TRBJ2-7; a possible D gene is TRBD2 (6 bases). The TCR sequence derives from a man younger than 35 in good health. Sequencing input: memory CD4+ T cells sorted from blood. Subset described: CD45RA-negative fraction. CDR3 amino acids: CASSSDGGERYF. The CDR3, as DNA: TGTGCCAGCAGCTCGGACGGGGGAGAGCGGTACTTC. Complete variable domain (other parts from reference TRBV7-9 and TRBJ2-7): DTGVSQNPRHKITKRGQNVTFRCDPISEHNRLYWYRQTLGQGPEFLTYFQNEAQLEKSRLLSDRFSAERPKGSFSTLEIQRTEQGDSAMYLCASSSDGGERYFGPGTRLTVT.